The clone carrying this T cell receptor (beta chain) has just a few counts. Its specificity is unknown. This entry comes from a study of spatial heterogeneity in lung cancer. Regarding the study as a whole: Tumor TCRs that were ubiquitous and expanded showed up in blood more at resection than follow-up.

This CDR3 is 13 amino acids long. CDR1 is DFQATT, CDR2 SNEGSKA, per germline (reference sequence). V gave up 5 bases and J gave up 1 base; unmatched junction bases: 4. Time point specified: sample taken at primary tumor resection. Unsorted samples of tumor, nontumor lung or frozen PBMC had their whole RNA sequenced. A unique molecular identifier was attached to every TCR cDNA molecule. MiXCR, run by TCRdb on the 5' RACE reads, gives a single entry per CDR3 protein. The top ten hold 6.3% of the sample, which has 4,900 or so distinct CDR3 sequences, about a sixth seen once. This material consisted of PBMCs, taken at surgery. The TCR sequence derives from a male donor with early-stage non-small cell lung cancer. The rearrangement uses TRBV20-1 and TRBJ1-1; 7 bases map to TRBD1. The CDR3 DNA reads TGCAGTGCTCCGCGACAGGGGAACACTGAAGCTTTCTTT. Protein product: CSAPRQGNTEAFF.